The source of this TCR beta chain is a study of tumor and adjacent non-tumor tissue in lung cancer. Study conclusions and caveats: Top 100 clones took a larger repertoire share in normal lung. Patients with more diverse tumor TCRs had worse survival.

A modified ARM-PCR protocol with three rounds of nested PCR amplified TCRbeta. One entry per CDR3 protein, called by TCRdb with MiXCR from the multiplex PCR reads. Of roughly 75,000 distinct CDR3 sequences detected, over 75% appear once; the ten largest clones hold approximately 12%. This sample's RNA came from whole unsorted tissue. The table lists this clonotype with many counts. Its antigen is undetermined. The germline V gene encodes CDR1 WNHNN and CDR2 SYGVQD (reference sequence). V gave up 3 bases and J gave up 5 bases; unmatched junction bases: 3. This CDR3 has 14 amino acids. The sequenced material came from lung tumor tissue. The chain recombines TRBV10-1 with TRBJ2-2, with 7 bases identical to TRBD2. This TCR came from a woman in her 50s with non-small cell lung cancer. The CDR3 region is CASSEVGGTGELFF. CDR3 DNA: TGCGCCAGCAGTGAAGTGGGAGGGACCGGGGAGCTGTTTTTT.